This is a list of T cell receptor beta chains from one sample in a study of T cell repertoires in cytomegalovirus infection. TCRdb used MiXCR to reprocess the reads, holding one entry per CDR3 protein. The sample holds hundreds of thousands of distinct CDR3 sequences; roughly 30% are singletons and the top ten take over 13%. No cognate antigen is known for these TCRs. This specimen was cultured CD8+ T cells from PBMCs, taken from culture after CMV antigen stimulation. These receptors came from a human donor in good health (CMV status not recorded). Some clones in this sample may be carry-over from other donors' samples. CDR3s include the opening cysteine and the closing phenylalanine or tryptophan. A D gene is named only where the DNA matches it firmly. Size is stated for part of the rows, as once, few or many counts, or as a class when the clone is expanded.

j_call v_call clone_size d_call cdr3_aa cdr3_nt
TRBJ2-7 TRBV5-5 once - CASSAWTDPYEQYF TGTGCCAGCAGCGCATGGACTGATCCCTACGAGCAGTACTTC
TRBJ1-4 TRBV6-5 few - CASSYSAVGKLFF TGTGCCAGCAGTTACTCGGCAGTGGGAAAACTGTTTTTT
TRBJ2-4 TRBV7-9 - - CASSLVTTGAKNIQYF TGTGCCAGCAGCTTAGTGACAACTGGCGCCAAAAACATTCAGTACTTC
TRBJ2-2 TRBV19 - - CTSNVGAGELFF TGTACCAGTAACGTCGGGGCCGGGGAGCTGTTTTTT
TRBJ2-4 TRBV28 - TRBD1 CASSETGEWVQYF TGTGCCAGCAGTGAGACAGGGGAATGGGTTCAGTACTTC
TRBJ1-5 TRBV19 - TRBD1 CASSTGGDNQPQHF TGTGCCAGTAGTACAGGGGGGGACAATCAGCCCCAGCATTTT
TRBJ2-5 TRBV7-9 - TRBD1 CASSLGQGVKETQYF TGTGCCAGCAGCCTGGGACAGGGAGTTAAGGAGACCCAGTACTTC
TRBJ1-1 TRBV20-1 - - CSARGRDGNTEAFF TGCAGTGCCCGAGGCAGGGACGGAAACACTGAAGCTTTCTTT
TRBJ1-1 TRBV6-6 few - CASSYGGGPEAFF TGTGCCAGCAGTTATGGGGGGGGTCCTGAAGCTTTCTTT
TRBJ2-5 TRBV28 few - CASSSPGGAQYQETQYF TGTGCCAGCAGTTCCCCCGGAGGGGCTCAGTACCAAGAGACCCAGTACTTC
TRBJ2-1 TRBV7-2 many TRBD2 CASSLGWGGDNEQFF TGTGCCAGCAGCTTAGGGTGGGGGGGAGATAATGAGCAGTTCTTC
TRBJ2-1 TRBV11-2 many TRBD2 CASSRSGGPYNEQFF TGTGCCAGCAGTCGGAGCGGGGGGCCCTACAATGAGCAGTTCTTC
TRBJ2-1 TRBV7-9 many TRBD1 CASSRWTGKDNEQFF TGTGCCAGCAGCCGCTGGACAGGGAAAGACAATGAGCAGTTCTTC
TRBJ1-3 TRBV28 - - CASSLTGGGPGNTIYF TGTGCCAGCAGTTTAACGGGGGGGGGGCCGGGAAACACCATATATTTT
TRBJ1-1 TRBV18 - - CASSQDSQGAFF TGTGCCAGCTCACAGGACAGTCAAGGAGCTTTCTTT